Each of the 16 T cell receptor beta chains below was sequenced from the same sample in a study of shared clonotypes between healthy human individuals. The protocol was immunoSEQ multiplex PCR, while the TCRdb copy is restricted to in-frame clones and leaves out a portion. This table has some 2 million clones, about 94% appearing once. Terminally differentiated effector memory CD45RA+ cells were excluded by CCR7 positive selection of CD45RO-negative cells. The specimen sequenced was naive CD8+ T cells sorted from blood. The receptors were sampled from a young man in good health.

V is TRBV2 and J is TRBJ2-7, with 11 nucleotides matching TRBD2. Per germline, CDR1 SNHLY and CDR2 FYNNEI. The CDR3 has 16 residues. With V trimmed by 7 bases and J by 7 bases, 15 bases remained unmatched. CDR3 sequence reads: CASTDPGTSGLLEQYF. As DNA, the CDR3 is TGTGCCAGCACCGACCCCGGGACTAGCGGACTTTTGGAGCAGTACTTC.

The chain carries TRBV5-4 and TRBJ2-7, with no clear D. The length of the CDR3 is 13 residues. CDR1 and CDR2 (germline): SGHNT, YYREEE (reference sequence). The V end lost 2 bases, the J end lost 0 bases, and 6 bases lay between the germline ends. The chain's CDR3 is CASSFPGSYEQYF. In nucleotides, the CDR3 is TGTGCCAGCAGCTTTCCAGGCTCCTACGAGCAGTACTTC.

The J gene is TRBJ1-6, the V gene TRBV25-1; 7 bases are a match to TRBD1. The V gene's germline CDR1 is MGHDK and CDR2 SYGVNS. Trimming took 4 bases from V and 2 from J; bases not matched to a gene: 5. The CDR3 extends over 16 amino acids. CDR3 sequence reads: CASSAIGTAYNSPLHF. The CDR3 nucleotides are TGTGCCAGCAGTGCAATCGGGACAGCCTATAATTCACCCCTCCACTTT. The full variable domain, with the rest looked up from reference TRBV25-1 and TRBJ1-6, is EADIYQTPRYLVIGTGKKITLECSQTMGHDKMYWYQQDPGMELHLIHYSYGVNSTEKGDLSSESTVSRIRTEHFPLTLESARPSHTSQYLCASSAIGTAYNSPLHFGNGTRLTVT.

V and J are TRBV6-1 and TRBJ1-2; D gene uncertain. The CDR3 spans 14 residues. V was pared by 3 bases and J by 4 bases, with 12 bases between. The germline CDR1 and CDR2 sequences are MNHNS and SASEGT. The CDR3 DNA reads TGTGCCAGCAGTGAGACACGGGCAGGCTATGGCTACACCTTC. As protein: CASSETRAGYGYTF.

The CDR3 bases are TGTGCCAGCAGCGTAGCTACGAATGGTAGCGGTAGCACAGATACGCAGTATTTT. Translation gives CASSVATNGSGSTDTQYF. The V gene is TRBV9, the J gene TRBJ2-3, with TRBD2 as a possible D gene (6 bases). This CDR3 contains 18 residues. V lost 0 bases to trimming and J lost 0 bases, with 17 bases between them. Germline V gene sequence: CDR1 SGDLS, CDR2 YYNGEE.

This clone came up once. The rearrangement joins TRBV9 to TRBJ2-2; D gene uncertain. The germline V gene has CDR1 SGDLS and CDR2 YYNGEE. Between the trimmed V and J ends, which lost 3 bases and 6 bases, there was a span of 6 bases. There are 12 residues in the CDR3. CDR3 region: CASSATPGELFF. The DNA of the CDR3 is TGTGCCAGCAGCGCCACCCCCGGGGAGCTGTTTTTT.

This clone came up once. J is TRBJ2-5 and V is TRBV9; D might be TRBD1 or TRBD2, each matching 5 bases. The CDR3 is 14 residues long. Germline assignment: CDR1 SGDLS and CDR2 YYNGEE. V lost 5 bases, J lost 0 bases, and 11 bases lay in between. CDR3 nucleotide sequence: TGTGCCAGCAGTGGGGGAGCCTACCAAGAGACCCAGTACTTC. It encodes CASSGGAYQETQYF. Based on the CDR3 plus reference TRBV9 and TRBJ2-5, the full variable domain is DSGVTQTPKHLITATGQRVTLRCSPRSGDLSVYWYQQSLDQGLQFLIQYYNGEERAKGNILERFSAQQFPDLHSELNLSSLELGDSALYFCASSGGAYQETQYFGPGTRLLVL.

This chain connects TRBV15 to TRBJ1-2, with 8 bases fitting TRBD1. The ends lost 5 bases at V and 5 bases at J; junction bases unmatched: 7. CDR1 is LNHNV, CDR2 YYDKDF, per germline (reference sequence). The CDR3 is 14 amino acids. The CDR3 is CATSSDREEYGYTF. CDR3 coding DNA: TGTGCCACCAGCTCGGACAGGGAAGAATATGGCTACACCTTC. Combining the CDR3 with reference TRBV15 and TRBJ1-2 gives the whole variable domain DAMVIQNPRYQVTQFGKPVTLSCSQTLNHNVMYWYQQKSSQAPKLLFHYYDKDFNNEADTPDNFQSRRPNTSFCFLDIRSPGLGDTAMYLCATSSDREEYGYTFGSGTRLTVV.

This sequence joins TRBV5-6 and TRBJ1-4, with 9 bases aligning to TRBD1. V lost 0 bases, J lost 7 bases, and 4 bases stayed unmatched. This CDR3 spans 15 amino acids. Germline CDR1 is SGHDT and CDR2 is YYEEEE. For the CDR3, the DNA is TGTGCCAGCAGCTTGGCCGGGACAGGGACTGAAAAACTGTTTTTT. This codes for CASSLAGTGTEKLFF.

The chain combines TRBV9 with TRBJ1-2; a weak D match, TRBD1 (5 bases). The V gene's germline CDR1 is SGDLS and CDR2 YYNGEE. The CDR3 consists of 17 residues. V was shortened by 5 bases and J by 6 bases, with 26 bases between the two germline ends. CDR3 region: CASSLGAGADPRDGYTF. The CDR3 coding sequence is TGTGCCAGCAGTCTAGGGGCAGGCGCAGACCCTAGGGATGGCTACACCTTC.

This clone has a handful of counts. Other DNA sequences from this sample encode an identical CDR3 as well. V and J are TRBV11-2 and TRBJ2-7, with D maybe TRBD1 (6 bases). V was shortened by 3 bases and J by 0 bases, with 6 bases between the two germline ends. This CDR3 has 13 amino acids. Germline V gene sequence: CDR1 SGHAT, CDR2 FQNNGV. The CDR3 spells CASSLGHSYEQYF. The CDR3, as DNA: TGTGCCAGCAGCTTGGGACACTCCTACGAGCAGTACTTC.

The gene calls are TRBV5-4 and TRBJ1-2; D ambiguous. The CDR3 extends over 12 amino acids. Germline lookup yields CDR1 SGHNT and CDR2 YYREEE (reference sequence). With 4 bases removed from V and 0 bases from J, the gap between germline ends came to 4 bases. CDR3 DNA: TGTGCCAGCAGCCCCTCTAACTATGGCTACACCTTC. The encoded protein is CASSPSNYGYTF.

The chain joins TRBV27 to TRBJ2-7, with D perhaps TRBD1 (6 bases). The germline gives CDR1 MNHEY, CDR2 SMNVEV (reference sequence). The CDR3 length is 15 residues. Trimming stripped 2 bases from V and 4 bases from J, with 15 bases between. The CDR3 region is CASSLRPGAFYEQYF. CDR3 in DNA: TGTGCCAGCAGTTTAAGGCCAGGGGCTTTTTACGAGCAGTACTTC.

This chain connects TRBV4-1 to TRBJ1-1, with D hard to call. CDR1 and CDR2 from the germline V gene are MGHRA and YSYEKL. The CDR3 is made up of 13 amino acids. Between the trimmed V and J ends, which lost 4 bases and 2 bases, there was a span of 8 bases. The chain's CDR3 is CASSPEVNTEAFF. The CDR3 DNA reads TGCGCCAGCAGCCCCGAAGTAAACACTGAAGCTTTCTTT.

The V gene is TRBV27, the J gene TRBJ2-2; the D is unclear. CDR3 size: 14 residues. V was cut by 2 bases and J by 6 bases, with 10 bases left in between. The V gene's germline CDR1 is MNHEY and CDR2 SMNVEV (reference sequence). CDR3 protein: CASSLTRDPGELFF. CDR3 DNA: TGTGCCAGCAGTTTAACCCGAGACCCCGGGGAGCTGTTTTTT.

The chain uses TRBV7-9 and TRBJ2-3, with 9 bases aligning to TRBD1. V gave up 8 bases and J gave up 0 bases; unmatched junction bases: 3. CDR1 is SEHNR, CDR2 FQNEAQ, per germline (reference sequence). The CDR3 is 14 residues long. The CDR3 protein is CASGGTGSTDTQYF. Written as DNA, the CDR3 is TGTGCCAGCGGAGGGACAGGGAGCACAGATACGCAGTATTTT.